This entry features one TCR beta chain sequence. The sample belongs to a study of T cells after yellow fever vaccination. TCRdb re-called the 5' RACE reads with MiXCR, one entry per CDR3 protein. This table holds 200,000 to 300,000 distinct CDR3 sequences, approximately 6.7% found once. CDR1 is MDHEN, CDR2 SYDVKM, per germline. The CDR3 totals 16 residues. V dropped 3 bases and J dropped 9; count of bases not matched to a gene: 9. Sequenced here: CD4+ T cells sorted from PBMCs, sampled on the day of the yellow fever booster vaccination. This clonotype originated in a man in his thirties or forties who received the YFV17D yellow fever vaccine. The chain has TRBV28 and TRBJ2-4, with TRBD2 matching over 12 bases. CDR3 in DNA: TGTGCCAGCAGTTTCCTAGCGGGAGGGACCGGTGGCATTCAGTACTTC. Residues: CASSFLAGGTGGIQYF.